This TCR beta chain is drawn from a study of blood T cell repertoires in COVID-19. Using immunoSEQ multiplex PCR, the repertoire was profiled, and TCRdb retains in-frame clones only, with some absent. The sample has 50,000 to 65,000 clones, around 81% seen once. V was shortened by 3 bases and J by 3 bases, with 9 bases between the two germline ends. The CDR3 is made up of 13 amino acids. Germline V gives CDR1 SGHRS, CDR2 YFSETQ. The chain has TRBV5-1 and TRBJ1-1; D may be TRBD1 (5 bases). The sequenced sample was peripheral blood. The TCR was taken from a woman aged 60-70 years with acute or convalescent COVID-19. The CDR3: CASSSLQDTEAFF. In DNA form, the CDR3 reads TGCGCCAGCAGCTCCCTACAGGACACTGAAGCTTTCTTT. Using reference TRBV5-1 and TRBJ1-1 for the parts outside the CDR3, the full variable domain is KAGVTQTPRYLIKTRGQQVTLSCSPISGHRSVSWYQQTPGQGLQFLFEYFSETQRNKGNFPGRFSGRQFSNSRSEMNVSTLELGDSALYLCASSSLQDTEAFFGQGTRLTVV.